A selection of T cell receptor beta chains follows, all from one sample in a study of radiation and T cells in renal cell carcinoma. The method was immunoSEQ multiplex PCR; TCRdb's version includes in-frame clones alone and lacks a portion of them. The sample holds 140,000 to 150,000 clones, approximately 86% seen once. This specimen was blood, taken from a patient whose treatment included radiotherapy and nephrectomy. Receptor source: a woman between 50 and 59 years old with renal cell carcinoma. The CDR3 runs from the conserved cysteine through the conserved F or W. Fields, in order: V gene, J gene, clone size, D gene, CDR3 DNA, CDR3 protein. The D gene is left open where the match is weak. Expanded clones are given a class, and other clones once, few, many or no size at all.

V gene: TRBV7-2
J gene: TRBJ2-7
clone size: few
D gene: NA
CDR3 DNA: TGTGCCAGCAGCTTAGGAGTCGGGGAGCAGTACTTC
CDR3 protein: CASSLGVGEQYF

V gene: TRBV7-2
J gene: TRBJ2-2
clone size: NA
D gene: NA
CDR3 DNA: TGTGCCAGCACCAATTATAATTCGAACACCGGGGAGCTGTTTTTT
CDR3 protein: CASTNYNSNTGELFF

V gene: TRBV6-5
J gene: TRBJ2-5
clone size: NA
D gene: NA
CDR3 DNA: TGTGCCAGCAGTTCTAGGGTAGAGACCCAGTACTTC
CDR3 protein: CASSSRVETQYF

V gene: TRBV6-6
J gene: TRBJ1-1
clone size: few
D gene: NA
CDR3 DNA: TGTGCCAGCAGTTACGAAGGGGGAGCTTTCTTT
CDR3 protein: CASSYEGGAFF

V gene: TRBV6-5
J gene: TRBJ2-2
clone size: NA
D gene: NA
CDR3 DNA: TGTGCCAGCACCGGGGCCCTGAACACCGGGGAGCTGTTTTTT
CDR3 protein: CASTGALNTGELFF

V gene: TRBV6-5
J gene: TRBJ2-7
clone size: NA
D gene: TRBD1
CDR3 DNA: TGTGCCAGCAGTTCAGGACAGGGGCGTCCCTACGAGCAGTACTTC
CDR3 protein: CASSSGQGRPYEQYF

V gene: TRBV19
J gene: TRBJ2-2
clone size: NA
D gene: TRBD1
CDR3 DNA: TGTGCCAGTAGTCGTTATGACCCGGACAGGGGGCACACCGGGGAGCTGTTTTTT
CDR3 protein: CASSRYDPDRGHTGELFF

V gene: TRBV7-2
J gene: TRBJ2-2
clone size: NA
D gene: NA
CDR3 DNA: TGTGCCAGTCGGACTAACACCGGGGAGCTGTTTTTT
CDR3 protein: CASRTNTGELFF

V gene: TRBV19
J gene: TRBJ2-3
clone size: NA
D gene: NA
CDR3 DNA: TGTGCCAGTAATCAGGGGAAGATTGATACGCAGTATTTT
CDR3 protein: CASNQGKIDTQYF

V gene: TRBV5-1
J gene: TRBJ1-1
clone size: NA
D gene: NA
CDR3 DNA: TGCGCCAGCAGCGAGGACATTGGGGATACTGAAGCTTTCTTT
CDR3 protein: CASSEDIGDTEAFF

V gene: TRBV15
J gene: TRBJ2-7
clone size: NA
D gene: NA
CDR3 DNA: TGTGCCACCAGCAGACGCGGGACTTCGGACGAGCAGTACTTC
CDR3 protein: CATSRRGTSDEQYF

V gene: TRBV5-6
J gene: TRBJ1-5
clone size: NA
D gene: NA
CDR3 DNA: TGTGCCAGCAGCTTGCTCCCCTCAGCCCAGCATTTT
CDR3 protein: CASSLLPSAQHF

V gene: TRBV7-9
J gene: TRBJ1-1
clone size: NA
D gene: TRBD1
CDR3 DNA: TGTGCCAGCAGCTTAGGACAGGGGAACACTGAAGCTTTCTTT
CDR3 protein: CASSLGQGNTEAFF

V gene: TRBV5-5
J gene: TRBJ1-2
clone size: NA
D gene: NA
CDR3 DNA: TGTGCCAGCAGCTTGCAGGGGCGCTTTGTAAGGGATGGCTACACCTTC
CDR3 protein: CASSLQGRFVRDGYTF

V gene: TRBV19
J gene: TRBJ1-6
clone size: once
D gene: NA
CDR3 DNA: TGTGCCAGTAGTATGCCGAGCTCCTCCTATAATTCACCCCTCCACTTT
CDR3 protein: CASSMPSSSYNSPLHF

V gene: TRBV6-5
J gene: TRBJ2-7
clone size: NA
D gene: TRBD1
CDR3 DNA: TGTGCCAGCAGTTTAGCACAGGGGGCGGGGGAGCAGTACTTC
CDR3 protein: CASSLAQGAGEQYF

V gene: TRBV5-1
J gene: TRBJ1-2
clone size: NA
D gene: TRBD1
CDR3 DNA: TGCGCCAGCAGCTTGAACAGGGGCGATGGCTACACCTTC
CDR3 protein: CASSLNRGDGYTF

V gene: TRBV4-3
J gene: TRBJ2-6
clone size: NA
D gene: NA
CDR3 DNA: TGCGCCAGCAGCCAAGCCACCACCGGGGCCAACGTCCTGACTTTC
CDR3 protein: CASSQATTGANVLTF

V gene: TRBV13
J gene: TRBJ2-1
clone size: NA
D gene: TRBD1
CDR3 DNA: TGTGCCAGCAGCTTAGGCAGGGGGCACTATGAGCAGTTCTTC
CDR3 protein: CASSLGRGHYEQFF

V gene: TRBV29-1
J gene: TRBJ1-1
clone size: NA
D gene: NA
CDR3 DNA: TGCAGCGTTGAAGGGAGGAGGGTGAACACTGAAGCTTTCTTT
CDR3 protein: CSVEGRRVNTEAFF

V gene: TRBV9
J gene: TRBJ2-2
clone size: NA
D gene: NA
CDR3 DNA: TGTGCCAGCAGCGCAGCGACAGGGACTGGGGACACCGGGGAGCTGTTTTTT
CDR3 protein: CASSAATGTGDTGELFF

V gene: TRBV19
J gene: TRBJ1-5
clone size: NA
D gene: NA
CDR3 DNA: TGTGCCAGTAGCCCGCCACAAATCAATCAGCCCCAGCATTTT
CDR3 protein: CASSPPQINQPQHF

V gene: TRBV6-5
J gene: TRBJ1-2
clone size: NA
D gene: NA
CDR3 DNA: TGTGCCAGCAGTTACAATAGGGGGATCTCTGGCTACACCTTC
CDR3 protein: CASSYNRGISGYTF

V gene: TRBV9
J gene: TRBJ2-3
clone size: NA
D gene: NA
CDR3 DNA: TGTGCCAGCAGCGGAGCAGGGGGCACAGATACGCAGTATTTT
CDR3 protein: CASSGAGGTDTQYF

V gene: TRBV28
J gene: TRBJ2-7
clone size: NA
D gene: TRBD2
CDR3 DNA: TGTGCCAGCGGAACCAACGTACCCCATAGCGGGAGGACCCCCTACGAGCAGTACTTC
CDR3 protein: CASGTNVPHSGRTPYEQYF

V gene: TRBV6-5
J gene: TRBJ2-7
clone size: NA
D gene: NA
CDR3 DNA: TGTGCCAGCAGTTACTGGCAGGGGGGCTCCTACGAGCAGTACTTC
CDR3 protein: CASSYWQGGSYEQYF

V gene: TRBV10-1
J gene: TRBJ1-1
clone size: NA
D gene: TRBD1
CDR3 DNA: TGCGCCAGCAGCCCAACAGGGGAACCCCTTGAACCTGAAGCTTTCTTT
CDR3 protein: CASSPTGEPLEPEAFF